A selection of T cell receptor beta chains follows, all from one sample in a study of radiotherapy plus CTLA-4 blockade in lung cancer. The data were produced by immunoSEQ multiplex PCR, yet TCRdb's version contains in-frame clones alone and is incomplete. Of about 77,000 clones in the sample, roughly 74% were seen once. This specimen consisted of peripheral blood, obtained from a patient treated with radiotherapy plus ipilimumab. The receptors derive from a human donor with non-small cell lung cancer whose response to radiotherapy plus ipilimumab could not be evaluated. CDR3s include the opening cysteine and the closing phenylalanine or tryptophan. The D gene is left open where the match is weak. Size is stated for part of the rows, as once, few or many counts, or as a class when the clone is expanded.

V gene	D gene	J gene	clone size	CDR3 protein	CDR3 DNA
TRBV5-1	TRBD2	TRBJ2-3	.	CASSAGLAGVTFRDTQYF	TGCGCCAGCAGCGCGGGACTAGCGGGGGTGACATTCCGCGATACGCAGTATTTT
TRBV7-2	TRBD2	TRBJ2-3	few	CASSVAGTSGGADTQYF	TGTGCCAGCAGCGTAGCTGGGACTAGCGGGGGGGCAGATACGCAGTATTTT
TRBV5-1	TRBD2	TRBJ2-5	.	CASSPAGAGGWETQYF	TGCGCCAGCAGCCCCGCCGGAGCGGGGGGATGGGAGACCCAGTACTTC
TRBV15	.	TRBJ2-7	.	CATSRDPGAAYEQYF	TGTGCCACCAGCAGAGATCCAGGGGCCGCCTACGAGCAGTACTTC
TRBV7-9	.	TRBJ2-2	.	CASSLQGSGELFF	TGTGCCAGCAGCTTACAGGGCAGCGGGGAGCTGTTTTTT
TRBV9	.	TRBJ1-3	.	CASSDRSSGNTIYF	TGTGCCAGCAGCGACAGGAGCTCTGGAAACACCATATATTTT
TRBV25-1	.	TRBJ1-1	.	CASSEGGAMNTEAFF	TGTGCCAGCAGTGAGGGGGGGGCCATGAACACTGAAGCTTTCTTT
TRBV5-1	TRBD1	TRBJ1-4	.	CASSPGQMLGGKLFF	TGCGCCAGCAGCCCGGGACAGATGCTGGGAGGAAAACTGTTTTTT
TRBV11-1	TRBD1	TRBJ2-7	.	CASSAPGTGWSHEQYF	TGTGCCAGCAGCGCGCCAGGGACAGGGTGGTCCCACGAGCAGTACTTC
TRBV19	.	TRBJ2-1	.	CASRRVFDYNEQFF	TGTGCCAGCCGCAGGGTGTTCGACTACAATGAGCAGTTCTTC
TRBV6-6	.	TRBJ1-2	.	CASSPGNPNYGYTF	TGTGCCAGCAGTCCAGGGAATCCTAACTATGGCTACACCTTC
TRBV6-5	.	TRBJ2-1	.	CASSYEGATYNEQFF	TGTGCCAGCAGTTACGAGGGAGCCACCTACAATGAGCAGTTCTTC
TRBV7-2	.	TRBJ2-5	.	CASSAQGIQETQYF	TGTGCCAGCAGCGCCCAGGGGATCCAAGAGACCCAGTACTTC
TRBV5-4	.	TRBJ1-3	few	CASSLAGRNTIYF	TGTGCCAGCAGCTTGGCAGGGAGAAACACCATATATTTT
TRBV11-2	.	TRBJ1-4	.	CASSSPQDTVF	TGTGCCAGCAGCTCCCCCCAAGACACGGTTTTT
TRBV11-3	TRBD1	TRBJ2-7	.	CASSLDAGGSYEQYF	TGTGCCAGCAGCTTAGATGCAGGGGGCTCCTACGAGCAGTACTTC
TRBV9	.	TRBJ1-5	.	CASSPGINQPQHF	TGTGCCAGCAGCCCAGGGATTAATCAGCCCCAGCATTTT
TRBV2	.	TRBJ1-2	.	CAREVQGFYSYGYTF	TGTGCCAGAGAGGTACAGGGTTTCTACAGCTATGGCTACACCTTC
TRBV18	TRBD1	TRBJ1-1	.	CASSPGQGANTEAFF	TGTGCCAGCTCACCCGGACAGGGGGCAAACACTGAAGCTTTCTTT
TRBV5-1	.	TRBJ2-1	.	CASSLEEDSYNEQFF	TGCGCCAGCAGCTTGGAGGAGGACAGCTACAATGAGCAGTTCTTC
TRBV5-1	.	TRBJ2-7	.	CASSPGGAYEQYF	TGCGCCAGCAGCCCTGGAGGAGCCTACGAGCAGTACTTC
TRBV5-1	.	TRBJ2-3	.	CASSFSPGSLDFTDTQYF	TGCGCCAGCAGCTTCTCCCCCGGGAGTCTCGATTTTACAGATACGCAGTATTTT
TRBV6-1	.	TRBJ1-2	.	CASRTDRFYGYTF	TGTGCCAGCAGAACGGACAGATTCTATGGCTACACCTTC
TRBV10-3	TRBD1	TRBJ2-7	.	CAISRSPGQGDDEQYF	TGTGCCATCAGTCGCAGCCCGGGACAGGGGGACGACGAGCAGTACTTC
TRBV2	TRBD2	TRBJ2-7	.	CASGPGGAGGYEQYF	TGTGCCAGCGGTCCGGGGGGAGCGGGGGGCTACGAGCAGTACTTC
TRBV6-5	.	TRBJ2-7	.	CASSYERNSAEQYF	TGTGCCAGCAGTTATGAGCGCAATTCTGCCGAGCAGTACTTC
TRBV28	TRBD1	TRBJ1-2	once	CASSLGTGKFDGYTF	TGTGCCAGCAGTTTAGGGACAGGGAAGTTCGATGGCTACACCTTC
TRBV10-3	.	TRBJ2-7	.	CAISERIYEQYF	TGTGCCATCTCCGAGCGCATCTACGAGCAGTACTTC
TRBV2	.	TRBJ1-1	.	CASGRVRNTEAFF	TGTGCCAGCGGCAGGGTACGGAACACTGAAGCTTTCTTT
TRBV5-1	TRBD1	TRBJ1-1	.	CASSGQGENTEAFF	TGCGCCAGCAGCGGACAGGGGGAAAACACTGAAGCTTTCTTT
TRBV30	TRBD1	TRBJ2-7	.	CAWSTGQAYEQYF	TGTGCCTGGAGTACGGGACAGGCCTACGAGCAGTACTTC
TRBV7-8	.	TRBJ2-5	.	CASSFRDYQETQYF	TGTGCCAGCAGCTTTCGGGATTACCAAGAGACCCAGTACTTC
TRBV27	TRBD1	TRBJ1-2	.	CASSYSGQGAFGYTF	TGTGCCAGCAGTTATTCCGGACAGGGGGCCTTTGGCTACACCTTC
TRBV11-2	TRBD2	TRBJ2-1	.	CASSLGTSGYNEQFF	TGTGCCAGCAGCTTAGGGACTAGCGGGTACAATGAGCAGTTCTTC
TRBV10-3	TRBD1	TRBJ1-1	.	CAISHRGNEGEAFF	TGTGCCATCAGCCACAGGGGGAACGAAGGTGAAGCTTTCTTT
TRBV5-1	.	TRBJ2-7	.	CASSLDTSWSYEQYF	TGCGCCAGCAGCTTGGACACATCCTGGTCCTACGAGCAGTACTTC
TRBV11-3	.	TRBJ2-1	.	CASTEGKAYHEQFF	TGTGCCAGCACAGAAGGAAAAGCGTACCATGAGCAGTTCTTC
TRBV7-3	TRBD2	TRBJ2-3	.	CASSYGLAGGRSTDTQYF	TGTGCCAGCAGCTATGGACTAGCGGGAGGGCGCAGCACAGATACGCAGTATTTT
TRBV19	.	TRBJ2-3	.	CASSILGRVGDTQYF	TGTGCCAGTAGTATATTGGGCAGGGTGGGAGATACGCAGTATTTT
TRBV9	TRBD2	TRBJ2-3	.	CASSARTTSGTSGRDTQYF	TGTGCCAGCAGCGCCCGAACCACTTCCGGGACTAGCGGGAGAGATACGCAGTATTTT
TRBV7-9	TRBD2	TRBJ2-1	.	CASSFPTGAGGTYNEQFF	TGTGCCAGCAGCTTCCCAACTGGAGCGGGGGGAACCTACAATGAGCAGTTCTTC
TRBV19	TRBD1	TRBJ2-2	.	CASSIIRGQYTGELFF	TGTGCCAGTAGTATAATCAGGGGGCAGTACACCGGGGAGCTGTTTTTT
TRBV11-2	.	TRBJ1-5	.	CASSSFDGPQPQHF	TGTGCCAGCAGCTCCTTCGATGGGCCTCAGCCCCAGCATTTT
TRBV5-1	.	TRBJ2-1	.	CASSLGGDFLYNEQFF	TGCGCCAGCAGCTTAGGTGGGGACTTCCTCTACAATGAGCAGTTCTTC
TRBV5-1	TRBD1	TRBJ1-4	.	CASSRQGPTNEKLFF	TGCGCCAGCAGCCGACAGGGTCCAACTAATGAAAAACTGTTTTTT
TRBV6-5	TRBD1	TRBJ2-7	.	CASSSQGATYEQYF	TGTGCCAGCAGTTCACAGGGGGCGACCTACGAGCAGTACTTC
TRBV7-3	TRBD1	TRBJ2-2	.	CASSPRTGGTGELFF	TGTGCCAGCAGTCCTAGGACAGGGGGAACCGGGGAGCTGTTTTTT
TRBV7-3	.	TRBJ1-1	.	CASSLMEAHNTEAFF	TGTGCCAGCAGCTTAATGGAGGCACATAACACTGAAGCTTTCTTT
TRBV7-3	TRBD1	TRBJ2-1	.	CASSLRAGTAYNEQFF	TGTGCCAGCAGCTTAAGGGCAGGGACAGCCTACAATGAGCAGTTCTTC
TRBV19	.	TRBJ1-2	.	CASTPGAGESDAHGYTF	TGTGCCAGTACTCCTGGGGCAGGGGAGTCCGATGCTCATGGCTACACCTTC
TRBV29-1	.	TRBJ1-4	.	CSVTVSANEKLFF	TGCAGCGTTACAGTTTCGGCTAATGAAAAACTGTTTTTT
TRBV7-9	TRBD2	TRBJ2-6	.	CASSPPGQRGDGANVLTF	TGTGCCAGCAGCCCCCCCGGCCAGCGGGGAGACGGGGCCAACGTCCTGACTTTC
TRBV6-5	TRBD1	TRBJ1-1	.	CASRPRDRRTEAFF	TGTGCCAGCAGGCCTAGGGACAGGCGCACTGAAGCTTTCTTT
TRBV9	TRBD2	TRBJ2-3	.	CASSVAIYSGGTITDTQYF	TGTGCCAGCAGCGTAGCTATATATAGCGGGGGGACAATCACAGATACGCAGTATTTT
TRBV25-1	.	TRBJ1-2	.	CASSEATDYGYTF	TGTGCCAGCAGTGAAGCGACAGACTATGGCTACACCTTC
TRBV6-5	.	TRBJ1-2	once	CASSYSTGGGYTF	TGTGCCAGCAGTTACTCGACTGGGGGCGGCTACACCTTC
TRBV5-1	.	TRBJ2-5	.	CASSADSVQETQYF	TGCGCCAGCAGCGCGGACAGCGTTCAAGAGACCCAGTACTTC